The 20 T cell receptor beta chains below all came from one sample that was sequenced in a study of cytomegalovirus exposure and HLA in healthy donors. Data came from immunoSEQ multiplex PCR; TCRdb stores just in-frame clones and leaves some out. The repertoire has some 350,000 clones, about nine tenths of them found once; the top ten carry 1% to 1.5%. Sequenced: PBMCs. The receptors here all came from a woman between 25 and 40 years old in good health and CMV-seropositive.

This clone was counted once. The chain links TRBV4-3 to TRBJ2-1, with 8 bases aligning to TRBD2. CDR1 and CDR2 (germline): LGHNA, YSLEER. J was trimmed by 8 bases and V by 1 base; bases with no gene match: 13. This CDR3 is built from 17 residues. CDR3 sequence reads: CASSQAARGGRSYEQFF. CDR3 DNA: TGCGCCAGCAGCCAAGCCGCCCGGGGGGGCCGTTCGTATGAGCAGTTCTTC.

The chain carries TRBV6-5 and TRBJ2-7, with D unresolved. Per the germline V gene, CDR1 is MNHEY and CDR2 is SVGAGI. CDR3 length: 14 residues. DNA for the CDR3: TGTGTAATCAGGCCGGCGTCCGGATCCTACGAGCAGTACTTC. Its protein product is CVIRPASGSYEQYF.

In DNA form, the CDR3 reads TGTGCCAGCAGCTCCGGACAGGGGGATAATTCACCCCTCCACTTT. It codes for CASSSGQGDNSPLHF. The V gene is TRBV7-6, the J gene TRBJ1-6; the match to TRBD1 covers 10 bases. Trimming at V came to 4 bases and at J to 5 bases, leaving 2 bases not matched to a gene. CDR1 SGHVS and CDR2 FNYEAQ come from the germline V gene. CDR3 size: 15 residues.

CDR3 coding DNA: TGTGCCAGCAGTCAGGGGAGGAGGGAGTATGGCTACACCTTC. It translates to CASSQGRREYGYTF. The chain joins TRBV28 to TRBJ1-2; weak D call: TRBD1 (6 bases). The CDR3 totals 14 residues. V dropped 5 bases and J dropped 5 bases, with 15 bases sitting between them. Germline-derived CDR1 and CDR2 are MDHEN and SYDVKM.

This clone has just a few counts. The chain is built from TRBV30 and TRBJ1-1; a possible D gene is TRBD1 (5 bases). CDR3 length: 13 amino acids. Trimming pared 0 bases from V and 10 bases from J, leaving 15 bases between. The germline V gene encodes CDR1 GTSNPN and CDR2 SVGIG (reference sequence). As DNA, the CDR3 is TGTGCCTGGAGTGTAGAAACCGACGGGGCAGCTTTCTTT. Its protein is CAWSVETDGAAFF. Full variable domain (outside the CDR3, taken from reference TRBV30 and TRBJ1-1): SQTIHQWPATLVQPVGSPLSLECTVEGTSNPNLYWYRQAAGRGLQLLFYSVGIGQISSEVPQNLSASRPQDRQFILSSKKLLLSDSGFYLCAWSVETDGAAFFGQGTRLTVV.

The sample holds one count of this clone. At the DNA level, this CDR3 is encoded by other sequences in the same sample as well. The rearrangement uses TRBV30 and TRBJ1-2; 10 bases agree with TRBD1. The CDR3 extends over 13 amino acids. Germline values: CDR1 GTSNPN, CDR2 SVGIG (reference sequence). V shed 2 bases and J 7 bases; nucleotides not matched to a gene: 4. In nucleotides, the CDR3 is TGTGCCTGGAGTCCGGGACAGGGGTCTGGCTACACCTTC. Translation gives CAWSPGQGSGYTF.

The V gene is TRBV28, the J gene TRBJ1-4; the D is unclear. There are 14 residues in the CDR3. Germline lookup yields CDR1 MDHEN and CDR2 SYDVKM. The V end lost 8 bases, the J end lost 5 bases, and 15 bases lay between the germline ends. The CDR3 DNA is TGTGCCAGCGTCTCGGTCCGCTTCAATGAAAAACTGTTTTTT. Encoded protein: CASVSVRFNEKLFF.

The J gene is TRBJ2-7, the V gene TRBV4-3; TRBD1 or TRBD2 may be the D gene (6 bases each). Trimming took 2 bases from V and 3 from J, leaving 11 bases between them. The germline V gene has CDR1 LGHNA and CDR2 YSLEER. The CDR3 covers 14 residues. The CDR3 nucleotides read TGCGCCAGCAGCCAACGGCGGGGACACTACGAGCAGTACTTC. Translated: CASSQRRGHYEQYF.

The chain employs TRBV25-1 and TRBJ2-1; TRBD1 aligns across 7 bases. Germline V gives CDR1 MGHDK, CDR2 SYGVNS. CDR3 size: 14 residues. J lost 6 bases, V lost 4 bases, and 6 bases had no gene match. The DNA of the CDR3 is TGTGCCAGCAGTGCTAAATACAGGGGCAATGAGCAGTTCTTC. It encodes CASSAKYRGNEQFF.

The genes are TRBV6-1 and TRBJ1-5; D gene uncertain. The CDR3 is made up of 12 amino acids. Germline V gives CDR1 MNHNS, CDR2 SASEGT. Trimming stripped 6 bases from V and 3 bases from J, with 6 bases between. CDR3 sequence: CASRQDNQPQHF. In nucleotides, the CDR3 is TGTGCCAGCAGGCAGGACAATCAGCCCCAGCATTTT.

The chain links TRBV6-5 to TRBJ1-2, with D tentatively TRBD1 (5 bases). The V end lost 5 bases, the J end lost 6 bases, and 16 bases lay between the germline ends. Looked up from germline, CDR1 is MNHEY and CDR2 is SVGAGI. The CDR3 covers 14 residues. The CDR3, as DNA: TGTGCCAGCAGTCTAATCGCCGGGGCCGATGGCTACACCTTC. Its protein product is CASSLIAGADGYTF.

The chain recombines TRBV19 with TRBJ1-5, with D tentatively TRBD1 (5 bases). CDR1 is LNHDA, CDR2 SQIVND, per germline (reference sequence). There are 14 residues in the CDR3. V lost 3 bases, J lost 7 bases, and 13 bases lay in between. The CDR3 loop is CASSIGGKGQPQHF. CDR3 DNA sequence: TGTGCCAGTAGTATCGGGGGAAAAGGGCAGCCCCAGCATTTT.

This CDR3 reads CASSLISGTGELFF. In DNA, the CDR3 is TGTGCCAGCAGTTTAATCTCGGGGACCGGGGAGCTGTTTTTT. The chain joins TRBV27 to TRBJ2-2; tentative D call: TRBD2 (5 bases). Trimming shortened V by 2 bases and J by 5 bases, and 9 bases separated the two germline ends. This CDR3 has 14 residues. From germline, CDR1 is MNHEY and CDR2 SMNVEV (reference sequence).

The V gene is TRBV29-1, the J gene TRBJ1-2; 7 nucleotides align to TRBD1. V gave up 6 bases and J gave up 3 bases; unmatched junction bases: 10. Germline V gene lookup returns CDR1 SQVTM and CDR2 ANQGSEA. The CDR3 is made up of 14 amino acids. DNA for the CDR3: TGCAGCGTCCCTCCGGACAGGTTATACTATGGCTACACCTTC. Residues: CSVPPDRLYYGYTF.

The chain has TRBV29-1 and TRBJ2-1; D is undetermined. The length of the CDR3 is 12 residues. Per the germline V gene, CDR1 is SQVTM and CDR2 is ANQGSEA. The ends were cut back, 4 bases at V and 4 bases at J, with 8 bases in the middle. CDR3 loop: CSVVADYNEQFF. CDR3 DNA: TGCAGCGTTGTGGCGGATTACAATGAGCAGTTCTTC.

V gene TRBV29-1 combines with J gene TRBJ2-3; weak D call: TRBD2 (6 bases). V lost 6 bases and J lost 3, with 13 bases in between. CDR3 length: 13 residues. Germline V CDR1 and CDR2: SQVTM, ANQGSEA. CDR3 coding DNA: TGCAGCGTCCGCGTAGCGGTTACAGATACGCAGTATTTT. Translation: CSVRVAVTDTQYF.

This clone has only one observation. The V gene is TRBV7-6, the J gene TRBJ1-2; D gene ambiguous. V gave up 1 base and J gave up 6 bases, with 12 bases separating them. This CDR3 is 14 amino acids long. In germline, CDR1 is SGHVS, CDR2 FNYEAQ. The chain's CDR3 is CASSLDPGSDGYTF. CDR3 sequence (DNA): TGTGCCAGCAGCTTAGATCCGGGGTCGGATGGCTACACCTTC.

The CDR3 nucleotides are TGCGCCAGCAGCCAAGGACTAGCGGGATCGGGGACGCAGTATTTT. Translating it yields CASSQGLAGSGTQYF. The rearrangement uses TRBV4-1 and TRBJ2-3; 11 bases agree with TRBD2. Looked up from germline, CDR1 is MGHRA and CDR2 is YSYEKL. The V segment lost 1 base and the J segment 9 bases; nucleotides outside the gene matches: 6. CDR3 length: 15 amino acids.

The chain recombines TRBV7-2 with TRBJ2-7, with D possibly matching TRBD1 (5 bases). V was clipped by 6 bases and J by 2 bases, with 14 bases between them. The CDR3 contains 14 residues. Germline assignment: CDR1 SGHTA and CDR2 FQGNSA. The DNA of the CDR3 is TGTGCCAGCAGGAGAACAGGAGTAACCTACGAGCAGTACTTC. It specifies CASRRTGVTYEQYF.

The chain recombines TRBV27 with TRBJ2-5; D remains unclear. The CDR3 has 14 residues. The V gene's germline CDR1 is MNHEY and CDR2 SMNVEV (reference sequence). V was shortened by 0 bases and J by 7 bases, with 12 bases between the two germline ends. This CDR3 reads CASSLSTLARTQYF. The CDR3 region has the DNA TGTGCCAGCAGTTTATCGACGTTGGCGAGGACCCAGTACTTC.